The 13 T cell receptor beta chains below were found in one sample sequenced in a study of cytotoxic CD8 clonotypes in ibrutinib-treated CLL. Data came from immunoSEQ multiplex PCR; TCRdb stores just in-frame clones and leaves some out. In the table there are hundreds of thousands of clones, roughly 74% of which are singletons. The input for sequencing was PBMCs, taken after 24 months of ibrutinib treatment. These receptors all stem from a human donor with chronic lymphocytic leukemia.

V and J are TRBV6-5 and TRBJ1-4; weak D call: TRBD1 (6 bases). The V and J ends lost 7 bases and 3 bases respectively, with 12 bases between them. Germline CDR1 MNHEY, CDR2 SVGAGI. CDR3 size: 14 residues. The CDR3 coding sequence is TGTGCCAGCACCGGGCGGACAGCTAATGAAAAACTGTTTTTT. Encoded protein: CASTGRTANEKLFF.

The chain uses TRBV29-1 and TRBJ2-4, with D hard to call. This CDR3 is built from 16 residues. From germline, CDR1 is SQVTM and CDR2 ANQGSEA. Trimming took off 0 bases at V and 1 base at J, with 13 bases between the two ends. DNA of the CDR3: TGCAGCGTTGAAGATGGTTTCAGGTCGGCCAAAAACATTCAGTACTTC. Translated: CSVEDGFRSAKNIQYF.

J is TRBJ2-1 and V is TRBV6-5; 7 bases map to TRBD1. V dropped 6 bases and J dropped 6; count of bases not matched to a gene: 8. The CDR3 consists of 14 residues. Germline-derived CDR1 and CDR2 are MNHEY and SVGAGI. The CDR3 region has the DNA TGTGCCAGCAGGGAGACAGGACAGGTCAATGAGCAGTTCTTC. It specifies CASRETGQVNEQFF.

This clone has just a few counts. The chain combines TRBV2 with TRBJ1-4; 9 bases match TRBD1. The CDR3 sequence is 24 residues long. The J segment lost 8 bases and the V segment lost 6 bases, leaving 37 bases of the junction unmatched. Germline CDR1 is SNHLY and CDR2 is FYNNEI. The CDR3 DNA is TGTGCCAGCAGGGGGGACAGGGACTGGGGCACCGACTTTATCCGTGCGAGAATGAACGAAAAACTGTTTTTT. This translates into CASRGDRDWGTDFIRARMNEKLFF.

J is TRBJ1-5 and V is TRBV7-8; tentatively, D is TRBD1 (6 bases). V was pared by 2 bases and J by 4 bases, with 21 bases between. The CDR3 length is 18 residues. Germline assignment: CDR1 SGHVS and CDR2 FQNEAQ. CDR3 coding DNA: TGTGCCAGCAGCTTATGGCTCGGCGGGACAAGTCTTAATCAGCCCCAGCATTTT. Its protein is CASSLWLGGTSLNQPQHF.

This chain links TRBV5-1 with TRBJ2-6; 7 nucleotides agree with TRBD1. CDR1 and CDR2 (germline): SGHRS, YFSETQ. There are 15 residues in the CDR3. V lost 4 bases to trimming and J lost 1 base; unmatched junction nucleotides: 2. The CDR3: CASSEQGSGANVLTF. The DNA for the CDR3 is TGCGCCAGCAGCGAACAGGGGTCTGGGGCCAACGTCCTGACTTTC.

The chain recombines TRBV6-5 with TRBJ2-3, with TRBD2 matching over 7 bases. Trimming took 2 bases from V and 0 from J; bases not matched to a gene: 5. Germline V gene data show CDR1 as MNHEY and CDR2 as SVGAGI. The CDR3 has 16 amino acids. Here the CDR3 DNA reads TGTGCCAGCAGTTACGGGAGGGCCACTAGCACAGATACGCAGTATTTT. It codes for CASSYGRATSTDTQYF.

This clone has just a few counts. The chain links TRBV2 to TRBJ1-5; possible D gene TRBD1, 5 bases. V lost 8 bases, J lost 5 bases, and 13 bases lay in between. The CDR3 runs 13 residues. Germline CDR1 SNHLY, CDR2 FYNNEI. CDR3 bases: TGTGCCAGCCTCCCGACAGTCGATCAGCCCCAGCATTTT. Amino acid sequence: CASLPTVDQPQHF.

The sample holds a few counts of this clone. V usage is TRBV4-1 and J usage is TRBJ2-7; possibly TRBD1 for D (5 bases). The CDR3 totals 14 residues. Germline-derived CDR1 and CDR2 are MGHRA and YSYEKL. The V and J ends lost 0 bases and 5 bases respectively, with 11 bases between them. This chain's CDR3 is CASSQEGRVNEQYF. The CDR3 nucleotides read TGCGCCAGCAGCCAAGAGGGCAGGGTCAACGAGCAGTACTTC.

V and J are TRBV27 and TRBJ2-7; no clear D. Trimming removed 5 bases at V and 6 bases at J, with 17 bases between. The CDR3 runs to 14 residues. Germline-derived CDR1 and CDR2 are MNHEY and SMNVEV (reference sequence). This chain's CDR3 is CASSPVQGYGEQYF. The CDR3 DNA reads as TGTGCCAGCAGTCCCGTTCAAGGGTATGGCGAGCAGTACTTC.

As regards this clone: Other DNA sequences in this sample translate to the same CDR3. The V call is TRBV10-3, the J call TRBJ2-3; D remains unclear. V shed 6 bases and J shed 0 bases, with 7 bases lying between them. Germline V gene data show CDR1 as ENHRY and CDR2 as SYGVKD. The CDR3 loop spans 13 amino acids. The CDR3 reads CAISDGSTDTQYF. The DNA for the CDR3 is TGTGCCATCAGCGACGGAAGCACAGATACGCAGTATTTT.

This rearrangement joins TRBV29-1 to TRBJ1-1, with 7 bases aligning to TRBD1. Germline V gives CDR1 SQVTM, CDR2 ANQGSEA. There are 12 residues in the CDR3. Trimming at V came to 3 bases and at J to 5 bases, leaving 3 bases not matched to a gene. CDR3 residues: CSVDRGTTEAFF. CDR3 sequence (DNA): TGCAGCGTTGACAGGGGGACAACTGAAGCTTTCTTT. The whole variable domain, filled in from reference TRBV29-1 and TRBJ1-1, reads SAVISQKPSRDICQRGTSLTIQCQVDSQVTMMFWYRQQPGQSLTLIATANQGSEATYESGFVIDKFPISRPNLTFSTLTVSNMSPEDSSIYLCSVDRGTTEAFFGQGTRLTVV.

The chain joins TRBV7-6 to TRBJ2-1; TRBD2 is a possible D gene (5 bases). The CDR3 spans 14 residues. Deletions cut 5 bases from V and 5 bases from J, with 13 bases between. Germline V CDR1 and CDR2: SGHVS, FNYEAQ. CDR3 amino acids: CASSPLLSDNEQFF. The CDR3 DNA reads TGTGCCAGCAGCCCCCTTCTTAGCGACAATGAGCAGTTCTTC.